These T cell receptor beta chains were read from a single sample in a study of blood T cell repertoires in COVID-19. Data came from immunoSEQ multiplex PCR; TCRdb stores just in-frame clones and leaves some out. The sample holds approximately 260,000 clones, 70% to 90% seen once. Sequencing was carried out using PBMCs or T cells enriched from blood (not recorded which). The receptor set was obtained from a woman aged 50 to 65 who had been exposed to COVID-19. Each CDR3 is given with its conserved first and last residue. A D gene is named only where the DNA matches it firmly. Expanded clones are given a class, and other clones once, few, many or no size at all.

cdr3_nt cdr3_aa d_call j_call clone_size v_call
TGTGCCAGCAGCCAAAGCGTCCCGGGGATTGGCCTTAATCAGCCCCAGCATTTT CASSQSVPGIGLNQPQHF . TRBJ1-5 . TRBV3-1/TRBV3-2
TGTGCCAGCAGCCTCGGAACTAGTGAAGCTTTCTTT CASSLGTSEAFF . TRBJ1-1 . TRBV13
TGCGCCAGCAGCTTGGTGCCTCGTCGAACAGGGTCCAACACCGGGGAGCTGTTTTTT CASSLVPRRTGSNTGELFF . TRBJ2-2 . TRBV5-1
TGTGCCAGCGGGGGGGGCCGCTCTGGGGCCAACGTCCTGACTTTC CASGGGRSGANVLTF . TRBJ2-6 . TRBV18
TGTGCCACCAGCAGAGATGGTTACTGGAACACTGAAGCTTTCTTT CATSRDGYWNTEAFF . TRBJ1-1 few TRBV15
TGTGCCAGTAGAATGGCCAGGGGATATGGCTACACCTTC CASRMARGYGYTF . TRBJ1-2 . TRBV19
TGTGCCAGCAGTTCCTCTTGGCTCGAGCAGTACTTC CASSSSWLEQYF . TRBJ2-7 . TRBV6-5
TGTGCCTGGGGGACTAGAGAGGGAAACACCGGGGAGCTGTTTTTT CAWGTREGNTGELFF TRBD2 TRBJ2-2 . TRBV30
TGTGCCAGCAGCTCGACAGGGGGCGCGCTATCTGGGGCCAACGTCCTGACTTTC CASSSTGGALSGANVLTF TRBD1 TRBJ2-6 once TRBV11-2
TGTGCCATCGGGGCGTGGACAGGGCACGAGCAGTACTTC CAIGAWTGHEQYF TRBD1 TRBJ2-7 . TRBV10-3
TGTGCCAGCAGCCGGGACAGGGCCTACGAGCAGTACTTC CASSRDRAYEQYF TRBD1 TRBJ2-7 . TRBV7-8
TGTACCGCCAGCCTAGTACCCTACGAGCAGTACTTC CTASLVPYEQYF . TRBJ2-7 . TRBV21-1
TGTGCCAGCAGCTTAGGGGTATGGGCGAACACTGAAGCTTTCTTT CASSLGVWANTEAFF . TRBJ1-1 few TRBV5-8
TGTGCCTGGAGTCCCCGAATCAGGGATCAGCCCCAGCATTTT CAWSPRIRDQPQHF . TRBJ1-5 . TRBV30
TGTGCCAGCAGCCAGGTTGGAGGAGAGACCCAGTACTTC CASSQVGGETQYF . TRBJ2-5 . TRBV4-2
TGTGCCAGCAGCCCCGTTGGGCGGGGAGAGACCCAGTACTTC CASSPVGRGETQYF . TRBJ2-5 . TRBV11-2
TGTGCCAGCAGCGACACAGGGGGGACCACTGAAGCTTTCTTT CASSDTGGTTEAFF TRBD1 TRBJ1-1 . TRBV2
TGCAGCGTCGTGAGGGGAGGTCGAGAGACCCAGTACTTC CSVVRGGRETQYF . TRBJ2-5 . TRBV29-1
TGTGCCAGCAGCTTGGCCGGGACAGGGGATCAGCCCCAGCATTTT CASSLAGTGDQPQHF TRBD1 TRBJ1-5 . TRBV5-6
TGCGCCAGCAGCTTGGTTAAAGGGGAGCTGTTTTTT CASSLVKGELFF . TRBJ2-2 . TRBV5-1
TGCAGCGTGACAGGGGGAAGGACTGAAGCTTTCTTT CSVTGGRTEAFF TRBD1 TRBJ1-1 . TRBV29-1
TGCGCCAGCAAGGACCACGGAGGGGAAAAACTGTTTTTT CASKDHGGEKLFF . TRBJ1-4 many TRBV5-1
TGTGCCAGCAGTTACACCCTTTCGGTTGAGCAGTTCTTC CASSYTLSVEQFF . TRBJ2-1 . TRBV6-6
TGTGCCAGCACTCGGAGACAGGGGGCCCTCTCCCTAAATGGCTACACCTTC CASTRRQGALSLNGYTF TRBD1 TRBJ1-2 . TRBV6-6
TGTGCCAGCAGCTTAGTTAGCGGGGGTACCTACGAGCAGTACTTC CASSLVSGGTYEQYF TRBD2 TRBJ2-7 . TRBV11-2
TGCAGTGCTAGTGTCCTAGCGGGGACCCTCAATGAGCAGTTCTTC CSASVLAGTLNEQFF TRBD2 TRBJ2-1 . TRBV20-1
TGTGCCAGCTCACAAGACGGACTGGTCACCATATATTTT CASSQDGLVTIYF . TRBJ1-3 few TRBV18
TGTGCCAGCAGTTACGGAGGCGGGGAGACCCAGTACTTC CASSYGGGETQYF . TRBJ2-5 once TRBV6-2/TRBV6-3
TGTGCCAGCAGTTTCGGACTAGTCTACGAGCAGTTCTTC CASSFGLVYEQFF TRBD2 TRBJ2-1 . TRBV28
TGTGCCAGTCGGACAGGGCTCTATGGCTACACCTTC CASRTGLYGYTF TRBD1 TRBJ1-2 once TRBV19
TGTGCCAGCAGTGACTCTGGGACAGGGTCCTATGGCTACACCTTC CASSDSGTGSYGYTF TRBD1 TRBJ1-2 . TRBV6-4
TGTGCCAGCAGTTCCGGACAGCCCAATCAGCCCCAGCATTTT CASSSGQPNQPQHF . TRBJ1-5 . TRBV27
TGTGCCAGCAGTGGAGAGAGAGACACTGAAGCTTTCTTT CASSGERDTEAFF . TRBJ1-1 . TRBV2
TGTGCCAGCAGCCCGGGAGCGACAGATACGCAGTATTTT CASSPGATDTQYF . TRBJ2-3 . TRBV3-1/TRBV3-2
TGTGCCAGCAGCTTAGTGGCTGTCGGGGATGAGCAGTTCTTC CASSLVAVGDEQFF . TRBJ2-1 . TRBV7-9
TGTGCCAGCAGTTACGTACAGGGGAGTGAAGCTTTCTTT CASSYVQGSEAFF TRBD1 TRBJ1-1 . TRBV6-2/TRBV6-3
TGTGCCAGCAGCTTGCAGGGTCCAGATACGCAGTATTTT CASSLQGPDTQYF . TRBJ2-3 . TRBV5-5
TGTGCCAGTAGGGACACCCTAAGGGGAAACACCATATATTTT CASRDTLRGNTIYF . TRBJ1-3 . TRBV19
TGTGCCAGCAGCTTGGAGGGGTACGCCGGGGAGCTGTTTTTT CASSLEGYAGELFF . TRBJ2-2 . TRBV7-2
TGTGCCAGCACCTACCGGACAGGGAATGGCTACACCTTC CASTYRTGNGYTF TRBD1 TRBJ1-2 . TRBV2
TGTGCCATCAGTGCCACAGACTACGAGCAGTACTTC CAISATDYEQYF . TRBJ2-7 few TRBV10-3
TGTGCCAGCAGTGATGGGCAGACAACCAATCAGCCCCAGCATTTT CASSDGQTTNQPQHF . TRBJ1-5 . TRBV6-1
TGTGCCAGCAGCCAATCGCAGACATTCCAAGAGACCCAGTACTTC CASSQSQTFQETQYF . TRBJ2-5 once TRBV14
TGTGCCAGCAGAGAACAGGCGTCCAGCACTGAAGCTTTCTTT CASREQASSTEAFF . TRBJ1-1 once TRBV7-3
TGTGCCAGCAGTGAAGCACTGCTACCAGGACAGCCCCAGCATTTT CASSEALLPGQPQHF . TRBJ1-5 . TRBV2
TGTGCCAGCAGCCCGGGGATCTCTGCTAGCGGGTTCAATGAGCAGTTCTTC CASSPGISASGFNEQFF TRBD2 TRBJ2-1 . TRBV7-9
TGTGCCAGCAATGGGCAGATCTCCTACGAGCAGTACTTC CASNGQISYEQYF . TRBJ2-7 . TRBV6-5
TGTGCCAGCAGCCAAATGTCAGGGGACTACGAGCAGTACTTC CASSQMSGDYEQYF . TRBJ2-7 . TRBV3-1/TRBV3-2
TGTGCCATCTCCGGGACAGGGTTCAAGGGAAACACCATATATTTT CAISGTGFKGNTIYF TRBD1 TRBJ1-3 . TRBV10-3
TGTGCCAGTAGTAAAGGAGGCAGTTTTAACTATGGCTACACCTTC CASSKGGSFNYGYTF . TRBJ1-2 . TRBV19
TGTGCCTGGAGACTAGGCAGGCTTAATTCACCCCTCCACTTT CAWRLGRLNSPLHF . TRBJ1-6 . TRBV30
TGTGCCAGCAGTTTAAGGGGGTTGCGTCCCGAGGACTATGGCTACACCTTC CASSLRGLRPEDYGYTF . TRBJ1-2 . TRBV27
TGTGCCAGTAGTGTTACGACAGCTAACACTGAAGCTTTCTTT CASSVTTANTEAFF . TRBJ1-1 . TRBV19
TGTGCCAGCAGATTACTAAAGGGGCCGCTCAATCAGCCCCAGCATTTT CASRLLKGPLNQPQHF . TRBJ1-5 few TRBV28